These 18 T cell receptor beta chains came from one sample sequenced in a study of T cell repertoires in ileal Crohn's disease. Profiling relied on immunoSEQ multiplex PCR, and the TCRdb table lists in-frame clones only, not all of them. This sample carries 4,500 to 6,000 clones, around 63% of them seen once, and the ten largest clones take roughly 29%. Time point denoted: neoterminal ileum biopsy at postoperative endoscopy, about 6 months after surgery. The material sequenced was ileal tissue. The receptors were gathered from an adult with Crohn's disease.

A few counts support this clone. The chain couples TRBV4-3 to TRBJ2-2; the D gene is possibly TRBD2 (6 bases). The ends were cut back, 0 bases at V and 4 bases at J, with 12 bases in the middle. In germline, CDR1 is LGHNA, CDR2 YSLEER. The CDR3 has 16 amino acids. The CDR3 spells CASSQDWDLSTGELFF. CDR3 bases: TGCGCCAGCAGCCAAGATTGGGACTTATCCACCGGGGAGCTGTTTTTT.

Notes on this clone: Other DNA sequences within the sample encode an identical CDR3. The chain combines TRBV9 with TRBJ2-1; TRBD2 might be the D (6 bases). V shed 3 bases and J shed 5 bases, with 15 bases lying between them. Germline assignment: CDR1 SGDLS and CDR2 YYNGEE. The CDR3 totals 15 residues. For the CDR3, the DNA is TGTGCCAGCAGCGGCACCCTGGGGACTCACAATGAGCAGTTCTTC. It translates to CASSGTLGTHNEQFF. The complete variable domain, with remaining parts taken from reference TRBV9 and TRBJ2-1, reads DSGVTQTPKHLITATGQRVTLRCSPRSGDLSVYWYQQSLDQGLQFLIQYYNGEERAKGNILERFSAQQFPDLHSELNLSSLELGDSALYFCASSGTLGTHNEQFFGPGTRLTVL.

This clone came up a few times. This chain uses TRBV4-3 with TRBJ1-2; 8 nucleotides align to TRBD1. Germline V CDR1 and CDR2: LGHNA, YSLEER. The CDR3 consists of 14 residues. The J segment lost 7 bases and the V segment lost 0 bases, leaving 4 bases of the junction unmatched. In DNA form, the CDR3 reads TGCGCCAGCAGCCAAGATTTAACAGGGGGTGGCTACACCTTC. The encoded protein is CASSQDLTGGGYTF.

The chain couples TRBV9 to TRBJ1-3, with D uncertain. CDR1 is SGDLS and CDR2 is YYNGEE in the germline V gene. The CDR3 is 16 residues long. Trimming cost V 6 bases and J 4 bases, with 20 bases left between them. CDR3 sequence (DNA): TGTGCCAGCACGGCCGGGGAAATGCCGGCCGGAAACACCATATATTTT. This codes for CASTAGEMPAGNTIYF.

The chain links TRBV4-1 to TRBJ2-7; 8 bases line up with TRBD1. V gave up 1 base and J gave up 2 bases; unmatched junction bases: 10. The CDR3 consists of 17 residues. Germline CDR1 reads MGHRA; CDR2 reads YSYEKL. The CDR3 spells CASSQGAGTGEPYEQYF. CDR3 DNA sequence: TGCGCCAGCAGCCAAGGTGCCGGGACAGGAGAGCCCTACGAGCAGTACTTC.

The V and J genes are TRBV2 and TRBJ2-3; 12 bases agree with TRBD2. The CDR3 is made up of 17 amino acids. The V gene's germline CDR1 is SNHLY and CDR2 FYNNEI. Trimming cost V 5 bases and J 4 bases; bases outside gene matches: 10. DNA for the CDR3: TGTGCCAGCAGTCCCCGACTAGCGGGGGACTTTTCAGATACGCAGTATTTT. Translating it yields CASSPRLAGDFSDTQYF.

The J gene is TRBJ1-4, the V gene TRBV19, with D possibly TRBD1 on 5 matching bases. Germline CDR1 reads LNHDA; CDR2 reads SQIVND (reference sequence). This CDR3 region has 15 residues. The V gene lost 3 bases and the J gene lost 0 bases, with 8 bases spanning the gap. CDR3 DNA sequence: TGTGCCAGTAGTATTGGGGCAGCAACTAATGAAAAACTGTTTTTT. It yields the protein CASSIGAATNEKLFF.

The chain is built from TRBV29-1 and TRBJ2-3, with 13 bases fitting TRBD2. V shed 8 bases, J shed 5 bases, and the junction held 10 bases outside the gene matches. Germline V gene lookup returns CDR1 SQVTM and CDR2 ANQGSEA. The length of the CDR3 is 15 residues. As DNA, the CDR3 is TGCAGCTCACTCAGGACTAGCGGGAGAAGAGATACGCAGTATTTT. Amino acids: CSSLRTSGRRDTQYF.

V usage is TRBV29-1 and J usage is TRBJ1-2; 8 bases agree with TRBD1. The V gene end was trimmed by 7 bases and the J gene end by 2 bases; junction bases not matched to a gene: 6. This CDR3 is built from 13 residues. CDR1 SQVTM and CDR2 ANQGSEA come from the germline V gene. The CDR3 DNA follows: TGCAGCGCCAGAACAGGGGGAAACTATGGCTACACCTTC. Translation: CSARTGGNYGYTF.

Worth noting for this clone: Relative to the germline gene, one junction end is altered; a read error may explain this. CDR3: CASSLEERPSTDTQYF. The CDR3 DNA follows: TGTGCCAGCAGCTTGGAGGAGCGCCCTAGCACAGATACGCAGTATTTT. The J gene is TRBJ2-3, the V gene TRBV5-1; TRBD2 might be the D (5 bases). The length of the CDR3 is 16 residues. Germline V gene lookup returns CDR1 SGHRS and CDR2 YFSETQ. Supplemented by reference TRBV5-1 and TRBJ2-3, the full variable domain reads KAGVTQTPRYLIKTRGQQVTLSCSPISGHRSVSWYQQTPGQGLQFLFEYFSETQRNKGNFPGRFSGRQFSNSRSEMNVSTLELGDSALYLCASSLEERPSTDTQYFGPGTRLTVL.

The CDR3 nucleotides read TGTGCCAGCAGGCAGCAAGTACTAGCTTACAATGAGCAGTTCTTC. Translated: CASRQQVLAYNEQFF. The genes are TRBV28 and TRBJ2-1, with TRBD2 as a possible D gene (6 bases). CDR1 and CDR2 (germline): MDHEN, SYDVKM. This CDR3 has 15 amino acids. Trimming cost V 6 bases and J 4 bases, with 16 bases left between them.

The V call is TRBV7-2, the J call TRBJ2-3; 13 nucleotides align to TRBD2. Germline CDR1 and CDR2: SGHTA and FQGNSA. J gave up 4 bases and V 5 bases, and 9 bases lay outside the gene matches. This CDR3 has 17 amino acids. This CDR3 is CASSKWTSGGLSDTQYF. The CDR3 nucleotides read TGTGCCAGCAGCAAATGGACTAGCGGGGGCCTATCAGATACGCAGTATTTT.

The chain employs TRBV5-1 and TRBJ1-2, with D perhaps TRBD1 (6 bases). V was clipped by 3 bases and J by 1 base, with 16 bases between them. CDR1 SGHRS and CDR2 YFSETQ come from the germline V gene. The CDR3 extends over 16 amino acids. CDR3 nucleotides: TGCGCCAGCAGCTCCCAAACCGGACAGTTTAACTATGGCTACACCTTC. Its protein product is CASSSQTGQFNYGYTF.

The genes are TRBV6-5 and TRBJ2-3; the match to TRBD2 covers 9 bases. The CDR3 spans 16 residues. Germline V gene sequence: CDR1 MNHEY, CDR2 SVGAGI. V was clipped by 2 bases and J by 2 bases; unmatched bases: 5. This CDR3 is CASSYPSGRPTDTQYF. CDR3 DNA sequence: TGTGCCAGCAGTTACCCCAGCGGGAGGCCCACAGATACGCAGTATTTT.

The chain is built from TRBV9 and TRBJ2-1, with 9 bases aligning to TRBD2. The CDR3 is 15 amino acids. Per germline, CDR1 SGDLS and CDR2 YYNGEE. V dropped 0 bases and J dropped 4; count of bases not matched to a gene: 2. In DNA, the CDR3 is TGTGCCAGCAGCGTAGGGCTAGCGGGGTACAATGAGCAGTTCTTC. Amino acid sequence: CASSVGLAGYNEQFF.

V and J are TRBV29-1 and TRBJ2-1; D might be TRBD2 (6 bases). The CDR3 covers 18 residues. Trimming stripped 1 base from V and 4 bases from J, with 23 bases between. Germline CDR1 is SQVTM and CDR2 is ANQGSEA. DNA of the CDR3: TGCAGCGTTGAAGGGGTATCGGGAGCATTCTCTGGGTACAATGAGCAGTTCTTC. Encoded protein: CSVEGVSGAFSGYNEQFF.

The chain carries TRBV11-1 and TRBJ1-1, with a tentative D call TRBD1 (6 bases). The CDR3 sequence is 13 residues long. The V and J ends lost 1 base and 5 bases respectively, with 8 bases between them. Germline assignment: CDR1 SGHAT and CDR2 FQDESV (reference sequence). CDR3 sequence (DNA): TGTGCCAGCAGCTTAGGGCAGGGGACTGAAGCTTTCTTT. Protein: CASSLGQGTEAFF.

The gene calls are TRBV11-1 and TRBJ2-5; D might be TRBD1 (5 bases). Per germline, CDR1 SGHAT and CDR2 FQDESV (reference sequence). There are 12 residues in the CDR3. V lost 2 bases and J 4 bases, leaving 5 bases between the germline ends. The CDR3 DNA reads TGTGCCAGCAGCTTACAGGGAGAGACCCAGTACTTC. Its translation: CASSLQGETQYF.